The clone carrying this T cell receptor beta chain was detected a few times. This sample was included in a study of blood T cell repertoires in COVID-19. The overall study: From the United States, Italy and Spain came samples of acute and convalescent COVID-19. The analysed material was cDNA or gDNA that came from T cells, B-cell-depleted T cells, or PBMCs.

This table comes from immunoSEQ multiplex PCR, and its TCRdb copy is limited to in-frame clones, with some not included. The repertoire holds about 150,000 clones, with under 90% as singletons. Germline CDR1 is KGHDR and CDR2 is SFDVKD. The CDR3 spans 14 residues. The J segment lost 5 bases and the V segment lost 2 bases, leaving 0 bases of the junction unmatched. This rearrangement joins TRBV24-1 to TRBJ2-2, with 8 bases fitting TRBD1. Source material: peripheral blood. The TCR originated in an older woman with active or convalescent COVID-19. The CDR3 bases are TGTGCCACCAGTGATTACAGGGGGACCGGGGAGCTGTTTTTT. This encodes CATSDYRGTGELFF.